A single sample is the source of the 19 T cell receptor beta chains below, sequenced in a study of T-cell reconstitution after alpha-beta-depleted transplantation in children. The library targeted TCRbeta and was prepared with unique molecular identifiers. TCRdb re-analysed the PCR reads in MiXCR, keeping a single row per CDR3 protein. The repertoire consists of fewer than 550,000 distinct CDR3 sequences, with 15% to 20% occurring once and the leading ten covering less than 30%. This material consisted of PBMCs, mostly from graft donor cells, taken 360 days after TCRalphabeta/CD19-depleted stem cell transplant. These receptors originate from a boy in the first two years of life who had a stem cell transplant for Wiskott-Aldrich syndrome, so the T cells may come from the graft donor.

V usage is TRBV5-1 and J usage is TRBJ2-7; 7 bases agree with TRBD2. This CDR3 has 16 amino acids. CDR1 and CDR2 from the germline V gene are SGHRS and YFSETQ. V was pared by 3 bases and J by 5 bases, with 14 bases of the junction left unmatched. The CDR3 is CASSSGGTKGADEQYF. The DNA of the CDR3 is TGCGCCAGCAGCTCTGGGGGGACTAAAGGGGCCGACGAGCAGTACTTC.

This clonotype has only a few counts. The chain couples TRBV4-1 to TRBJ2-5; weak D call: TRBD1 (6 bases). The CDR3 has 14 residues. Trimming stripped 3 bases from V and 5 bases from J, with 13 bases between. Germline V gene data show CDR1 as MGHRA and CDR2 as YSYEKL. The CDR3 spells CASSQTQGRETQYF. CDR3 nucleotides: TGCGCCAGCAGCCAGACACAGGGTAGGGAGACCCAGTACTTC.

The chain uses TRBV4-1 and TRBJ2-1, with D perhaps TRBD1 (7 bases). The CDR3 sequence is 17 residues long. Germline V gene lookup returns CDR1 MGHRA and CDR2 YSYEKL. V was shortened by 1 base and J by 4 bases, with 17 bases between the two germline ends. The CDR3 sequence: CASSQVRRGRTYNEQFF. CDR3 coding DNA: TGCGCCAGCAGCCAAGTTCGGAGGGGGCGAACTTACAATGAGCAGTTCTTC.

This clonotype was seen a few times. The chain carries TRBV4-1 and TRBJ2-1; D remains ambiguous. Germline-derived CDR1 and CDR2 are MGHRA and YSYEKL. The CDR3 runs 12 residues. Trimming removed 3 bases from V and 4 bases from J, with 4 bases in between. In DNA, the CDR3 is TGCGCCAGCAGCCATGTATACAATGAGCAGTTCTTC. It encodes CASSHVYNEQFF.

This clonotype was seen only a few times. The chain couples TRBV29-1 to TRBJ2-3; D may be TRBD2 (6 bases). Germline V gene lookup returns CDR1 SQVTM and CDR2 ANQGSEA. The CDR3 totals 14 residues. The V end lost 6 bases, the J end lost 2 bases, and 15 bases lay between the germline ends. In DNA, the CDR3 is TGCAGCGTCCAGGAGGGGAAATACACAGATACGCAGTATTTT. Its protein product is CSVQEGKYTDTQYF.

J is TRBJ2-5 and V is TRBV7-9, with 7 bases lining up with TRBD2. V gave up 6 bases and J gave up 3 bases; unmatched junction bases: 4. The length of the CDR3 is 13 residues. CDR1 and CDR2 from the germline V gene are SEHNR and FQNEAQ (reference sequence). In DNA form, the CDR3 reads TGTGCCAGCAGAAAAGCGGGGAAAGAGACCCAGTACTTC. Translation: CASRKAGKETQYF.

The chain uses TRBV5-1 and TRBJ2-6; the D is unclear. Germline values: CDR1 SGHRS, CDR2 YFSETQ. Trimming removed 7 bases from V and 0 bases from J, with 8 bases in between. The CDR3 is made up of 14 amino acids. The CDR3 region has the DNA TGCGCCAGCCGGAGTGTCTCTGGGGCCAACGTCCTGACTTTC. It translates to CASRSVSGANVLTF.

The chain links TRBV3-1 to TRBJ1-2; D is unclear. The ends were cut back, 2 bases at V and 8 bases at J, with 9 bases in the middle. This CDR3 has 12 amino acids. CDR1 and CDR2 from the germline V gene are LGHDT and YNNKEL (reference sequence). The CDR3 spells CASSQLRFGYTF. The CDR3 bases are TGTGCCAGCAGCCAACTCAGGTTCGGCTACACCTTC.

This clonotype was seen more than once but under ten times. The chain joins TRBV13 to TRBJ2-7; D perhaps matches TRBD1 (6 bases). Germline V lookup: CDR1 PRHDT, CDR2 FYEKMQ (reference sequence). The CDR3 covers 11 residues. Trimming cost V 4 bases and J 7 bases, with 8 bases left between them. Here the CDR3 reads CASSSGAEQYF. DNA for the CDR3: TGTGCCAGCAGCTCAGGGGCGGAGCAGTACTTC.

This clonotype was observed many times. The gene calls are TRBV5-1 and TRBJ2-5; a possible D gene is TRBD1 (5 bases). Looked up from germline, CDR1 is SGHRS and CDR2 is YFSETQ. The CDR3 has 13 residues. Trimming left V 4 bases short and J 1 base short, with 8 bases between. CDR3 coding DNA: TGCGCCAGCAGCGACAGACCCCAAGAGACCCAGTACTTC. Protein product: CASSDRPQETQYF.

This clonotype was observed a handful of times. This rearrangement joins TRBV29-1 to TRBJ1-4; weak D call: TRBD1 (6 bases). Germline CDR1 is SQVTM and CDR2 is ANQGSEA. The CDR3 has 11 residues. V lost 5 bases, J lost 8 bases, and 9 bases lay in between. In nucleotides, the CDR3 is TGCAGCGTTTCCACAGGGGAAAAACTGTTTTTT. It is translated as CSVSTGEKLFF.

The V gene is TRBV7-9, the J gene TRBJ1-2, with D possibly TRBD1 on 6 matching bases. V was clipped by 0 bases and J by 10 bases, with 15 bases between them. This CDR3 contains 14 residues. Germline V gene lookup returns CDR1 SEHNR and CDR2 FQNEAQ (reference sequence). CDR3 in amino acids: CASSLATGRGFYTF. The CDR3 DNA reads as TGTGCCAGCAGCTTAGCAACAGGGAGAGGGTTCTACACCTTC. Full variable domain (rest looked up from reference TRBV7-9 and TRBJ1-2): DTGVSQNPRHKITKRGQNVTFRCDPISEHNRLYWYRQTLGQGPEFLTYFQNEAQLEKSRLLSDRFSAERPKGSFSTLEIQRTEQGDSAMYLCASSLATGRGFYTFGSGTRLTVV.

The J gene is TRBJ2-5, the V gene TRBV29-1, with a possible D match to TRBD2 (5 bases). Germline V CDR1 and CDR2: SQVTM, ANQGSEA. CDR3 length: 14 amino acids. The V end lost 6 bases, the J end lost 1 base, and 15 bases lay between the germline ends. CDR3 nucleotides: TGCAGCGTCCGGCGGAATGGAGGCCAAGAGACCCAGTACTTC. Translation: CSVRRNGGQETQYF.

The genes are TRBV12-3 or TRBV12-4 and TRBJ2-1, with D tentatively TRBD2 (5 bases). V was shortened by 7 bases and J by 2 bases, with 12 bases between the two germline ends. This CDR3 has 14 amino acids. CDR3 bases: TGTGCCAGCACCACTAGGGTTACCTACAATGAGCAGTTCTTC. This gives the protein CASTTRVTYNEQFF.

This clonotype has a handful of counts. The CDR3 DNA reads TGTGCCAGTAGTATCGGGCCCGTCCGTGCGGCCCTAGCCAAAAACATTCAGTACTTC. This codes for CASSIGPVRAALAKNIQYF. The genes are TRBV19 and TRBJ2-4, with D unclear. V was clipped by 3 bases and J by 0 bases, with 21 bases between them. From germline, CDR1 is LNHDA and CDR2 SQIVND (reference sequence). The CDR3 is 19 residues long.

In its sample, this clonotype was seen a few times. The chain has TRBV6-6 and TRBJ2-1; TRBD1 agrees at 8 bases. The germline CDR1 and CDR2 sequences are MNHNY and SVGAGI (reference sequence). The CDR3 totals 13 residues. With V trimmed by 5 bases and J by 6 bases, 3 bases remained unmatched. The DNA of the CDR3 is TGTGCCAGCAGTCGACAGGGGCTCAATGAGCAGTTCTTC. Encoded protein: CASSRQGLNEQFF.

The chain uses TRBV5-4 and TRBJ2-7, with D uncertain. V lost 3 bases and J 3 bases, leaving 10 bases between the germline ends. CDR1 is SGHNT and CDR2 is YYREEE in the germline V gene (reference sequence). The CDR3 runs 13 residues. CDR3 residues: CASSSNGFYEQYF. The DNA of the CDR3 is TGTGCCAGCAGCTCGAATGGGTTCTACGAGCAGTACTTC.

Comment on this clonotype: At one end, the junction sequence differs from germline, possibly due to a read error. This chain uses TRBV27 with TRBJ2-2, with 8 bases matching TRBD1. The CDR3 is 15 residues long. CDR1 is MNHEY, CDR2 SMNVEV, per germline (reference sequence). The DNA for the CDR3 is TGTGCCGTTAAGAAGGGGGACAGGAACACCGGGGAGCTGGTTTTT. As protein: CAVKKGDRNTGELVF.

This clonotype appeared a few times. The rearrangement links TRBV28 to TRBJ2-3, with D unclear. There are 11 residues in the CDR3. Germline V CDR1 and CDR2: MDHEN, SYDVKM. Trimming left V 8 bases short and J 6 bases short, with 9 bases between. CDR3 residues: CASGWVDTQYF. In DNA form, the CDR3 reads TGTGCCAGCGGCTGGGTGGATACGCAGTATTTT.